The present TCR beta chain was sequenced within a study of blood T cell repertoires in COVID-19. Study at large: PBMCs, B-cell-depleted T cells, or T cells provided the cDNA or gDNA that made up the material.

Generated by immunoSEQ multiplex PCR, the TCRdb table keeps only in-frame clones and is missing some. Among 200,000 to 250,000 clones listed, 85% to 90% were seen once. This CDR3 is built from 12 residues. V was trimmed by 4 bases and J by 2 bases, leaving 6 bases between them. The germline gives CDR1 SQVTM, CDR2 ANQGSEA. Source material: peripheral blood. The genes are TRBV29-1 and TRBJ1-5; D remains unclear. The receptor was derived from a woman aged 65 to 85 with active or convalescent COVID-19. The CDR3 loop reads CSVANRNQPQHF. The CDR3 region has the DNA TGCAGCGTTGCTAACCGCAATCAGCCCCAGCATTTT.